This TCR beta chain was sequenced in a study of Ad26.COV2.S vaccination and SARS-CoV-2 variants. Profiling relied on immunoSEQ multiplex PCR, and the TCRdb table lists in-frame clones only, not all of them. This sample has fewer than 400,000 clones, with under 90% found just once. Whole-study results and caveats: Comparable non-spike TCR breadth was observed in vaccine and placebo recipients.

The CDR3 spans 19 residues. V lost 4 bases and J lost 6; bases outside the gene matches: 11. Germline CDR1 SGHTA, CDR2 FQGTGA. Described treatment: roughly 20 received Ad26.COV2.S at low or high dose, single or two shots; several received placebo; per-sample allocation not given. At day 63 after the first vaccine or placebo injection, samples were drawn. This clone was picked up one time. Its antigen is currently unknown. Here the sequenced sample was peripheral blood, taken in a trial of Ad26.COV2.S vaccine versus placebo. This sequence originates from a person aged 18-65 years who received the Ad26.COV2.S COVID-19 vaccine or a placebo. This sequence joins TRBV7-3 and TRBJ2-2, with 16 bases identical to TRBD2. The CDR3 loop reads CASSSRPGLAGGPPGELFF. The CDR3 DNA reads TGTGCCAGCAGCTCTAGACCGGGACTAGCGGGAGGGCCTCCCGGGGAGCTGTTTTTT.